The following is a T cell receptor beta chain sequence with its context. Antigen specificity is unknown. The V gene lost 1 base and the J gene lost 0 bases, with 10 bases spanning the gap. From germline, CDR1 is SGHDT and CDR2 YYEEEE. CDR3 length: 15 amino acids. The source of the sample is a study of a mutant IDH1 vaccine in newly diagnosed glioma. Looking at the study overall: Treated patients were roughly 62% male, 37.5% female, mean age 40.4 years. Pretreatment consisted of radiotherapy, temozolomide, or both, with most receiving both.

The sample's time point: week 47, end of study. Each vaccine dose was 300 ug of mutant IDH1 20-mer peptide, with topical imiquimod. Using immunoSEQ multiplex PCR, the repertoire was profiled, and TCRdb retains in-frame clones only, with some absent. The sample has approximately 60,000 clones; less than 90% are singletons. Study-wide results and caveats: A vaccine-induced immune response developed in roughly 95% of the patients.

V usage is TRBV5-6 and J usage is TRBJ2-5; no clear D gene. The sequencing used PBMCs, collected from a glioma patient whose treatment included an IDH1 peptide vaccine. This TCR was recovered from a woman between 45 and 65 years old with glioma. The CDR3 sequence: CASSLISRNQETQYF. The CDR3 DNA reads TGTGCCAGCAGCTTGATTAGTAGGAACCAAGAGACCCAGTACTTC.